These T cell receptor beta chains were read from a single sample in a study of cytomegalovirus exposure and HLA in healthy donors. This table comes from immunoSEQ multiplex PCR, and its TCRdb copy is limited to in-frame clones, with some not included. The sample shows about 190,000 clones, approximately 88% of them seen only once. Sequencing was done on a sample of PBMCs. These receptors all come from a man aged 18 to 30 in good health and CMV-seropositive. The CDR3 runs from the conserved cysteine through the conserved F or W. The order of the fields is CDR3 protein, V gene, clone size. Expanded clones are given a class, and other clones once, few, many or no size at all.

CASSQGTGDSYEQYF | TRBV21-1 | NA
CASSLEEGSGTDTQYF | TRBV5-6 | NA
CASMTGRLNTEAFF | TRBV5-6 | NA
CAWSLSGYEQYF | TRBV30 | once
CASSLAGDEQYF | TRBV11-2 | NA
CASSLEGERFF | TRBV5-1 | NA
CSVELASGRPRETQYF | TRBV29-1 | NA
CASSPRTDSRETQYF | TRBV7-3 | NA
CASSGIQGASYEQYF | TRBV7-6 | NA
CATTITENFREQYF | TRBV10-3 | NA
CSVHGPSGSGGSYNEQFF | TRBV29-1 | many
CASSLEGTSGRYEQFF | TRBV7-2 | few
CASSRAGVASYEQYF | TRBV4-1 | few
CASSDPRASGIYEQYF | TRBV6-1 | NA
CASSFGGTASQEIQYF | TRBV9 | once
CASSPPGTPTGELFF | TRBV7-3 | NA
CASSLRPGHPNTEAFF | TRBV28 | NA
CASSLVPGTQGEQYF | TRBV7-2 | NA
CASSPIARDTQYF | TRBV28 | NA
CASSLGSHSGNTIYF | TRBV5-6 | NA
CASSQDWLITYEQYF | TRBV4-3 | NA
CASSRTSGASSYSNQPQHF | TRBV28 | NA
CASRGLKREPRETQYF | TRBV11-2 | NA
CASSLFLAGNQETQYF | TRBV5-1 | NA
CASSLFPMTGKYSNQPQHF | TRBV28 | NA
CASSLGQGTDTQYF | TRBV7-9 | NA
CASMLRQRPSSYEQYF | TRBV7-3 | NA
CSVRRATAGDNTEAFF | TRBV29-1 | NA
CASSHTTGGRNTEAFF | TRBV7-9 | NA
CASSPLDRAREQYF | TRBV27 | NA
CASSRRDRGYMNTEAFF | TRBV14 | NA
CASSQDRTDTGELFF | TRBV7-2 | NA
CASSPMGTGGGRSYEQYF | TRBV23-1 | NA
CASSPRDFRYTW | TRBV7-2 | NA
CASSVNQGSGANVLTF | TRBV18 | NA
CASAVSTRDYEQYF | TRBV7-2 | NA
CATSRDSEPYEQYF | TRBV15 | NA
CASSLRLGRDGFNEQFF | TRBV27 | NA
CASRTGGVAKNIQYF | TRBV28 | NA
CAVIRGSSEKLFF | TRBV6-6 | NA
CASSVSGRAGETQYF | TRBV9 | NA
CASSSGTETRGGYTF | TRBV11-2 | NA